These 28 T cell receptor beta chains share one sample of origin, sequenced in a study of T cells in Graves' hyperthyroidism and ophthalmopathy. Amplified TCR beta CDR3 regions came from RNA transcripts. First-round RT-PCR of the TCR CDR3 relied on the HTBI primer set. MiXCR was run by TCRdb on the multiplex PCR reads, yielding one entry per CDR3 protein. Here the sample spans over 150,000 distinct CDR3 sequences, 17% being singletons. Sample: blood. The receptors shown here come from a woman between 45 and 60 years old with Graves' hyperthyroidism.

The table lists this clonotype with many counts. The J gene is TRBJ2-7, the V gene TRBV10-3; 7 bases align to TRBD1. Germline V gene sequence: CDR1 ENHRY, CDR2 SYGVKD. J lost 4 bases, V lost 7 bases, and 7 bases had no gene match. This CDR3 has 13 amino acids. The CDR3 coding sequence is TGTGCCATCAAAGGGGGCACCTCTTACGAGCAGTACTTC. Translating it yields CAIKGGTSYEQYF.

At least ten counts were recorded for this clonotype. This rearrangement joins TRBV2 to TRBJ2-3; 9 bases are shared with TRBD1. This CDR3 is built from 16 residues. The V and J ends lost 6 bases and 4 bases, in that order; junction bases with no gene match: 11. The V gene's germline CDR1 is SNHLY and CDR2 FYNNEI. The CDR3: CASRDPDRGTADTQYF. As DNA, the CDR3 is TGTGCCAGCAGGGACCCCGACAGGGGGACTGCAGATACGCAGTATTTT.

The V gene is TRBV6-5, the J gene TRBJ1-1, with no clear D. V lost 8 bases and J 3 bases, leaving 4 bases between the germline ends. The CDR3 contains 10 residues. Germline V CDR1 and CDR2: MNHEY, SVGAGI. The CDR3 spells CASGHTEAFF. The CDR3 DNA reads TGTGCCAGCGGTCACACTGAAGCTTTCTTT.

This clonotype was found many times. The genes are TRBV2 and TRBJ2-5; D ambiguous. V was cut by 6 bases and J by 2 bases, with 10 bases left in between. Germline lookup yields CDR1 SNHLY and CDR2 FYNNEI. The CDR3 totals 13 residues. The CDR3 DNA sequence: TGTGCCAGCAGGCGGAAGGAGCAAGAGACCCAGTACTTC. Translating gives CASRRKEQETQYF.

This clonotype was recorded at least ten times. This chain links TRBV27 with TRBJ2-3; 7 positions agree with TRBD1. Germline V CDR1 and CDR2: MNHEY, SMNVEV (reference sequence). This CDR3 comprises 15 residues. Trimming took 5 bases from V and 1 from J; bases not matched to a gene: 6. The CDR3 sequence: CASSTSGQGTDTQYF. Here the CDR3 DNA reads TGTGCCAGCAGTACGTCCGGACAGGGCACAGATACGCAGTATTTT.

The rearrangement links TRBV2 to TRBJ2-7; tentatively, D is TRBD2 (5 bases). Trimming took 7 bases from V and 3 from J, leaving 16 bases between them. The CDR3 is made up of 14 amino acids. CDR1 is SNHLY and CDR2 is FYNNEI in the germline V gene. As DNA, the CDR3 is TGTGCCAGCACCCAGGACTCAACTTACTACGAGCAGTACTTC. Protein: CASTQDSTYYEQYF.

This clonotype was recorded at least ten times. A read error may explain this, as a much larger clone is one base away. The V and J genes are TRBV11-2 and TRBJ1-2, with 7 bases fitting TRBD1. The CDR3 is 13 amino acids. The germline gives CDR1 SGHAT, CDR2 FQNNGV. The DNA of the CDR3 is TGTGCCAACAGCTTCTGGACAGGAGACGGCTACACCTTC. Translated, it gives CANSFWTGDGYTF.

This clonotype was found many times. The chain combines TRBV6-1 with TRBJ2-7, with D perhaps TRBD1 or TRBD2 (5 bases each). Trimming pared 6 bases from V and 6 bases from J, leaving 24 bases between. The CDR3 consists of 16 residues. Germline V gives CDR1 MNHNS, CDR2 SASEGT. The CDR3 region has the DNA TGTGCCAGCAGGAGGGGAAGGCGGGTTTACCCCTTCGAGCAGTACTTC. Translating it yields CASRRGRRVYPFEQYF.

This clonotype came up many times. The gene calls are TRBV5-1 and TRBJ1-5; D unclear. Trimming shortened V by 4 bases and J by 2 bases, and 10 bases separated the two germline ends. Germline V gene lookup returns CDR1 SGHRS and CDR2 YFSETQ. CDR3 length equals 14 residues. The CDR3 spells CASSPDNRNQPQHF. The CDR3 DNA reads as TGCGCCAGCAGCCCCGACAATCGCAATCAGCCCCAGCATTTT.

This clonotype showed up just a few times. V is TRBV5-1 and J is TRBJ1-6; D ambiguous. V lost 3 bases and J lost 4, with 17 bases in between. The germline gives CDR1 SGHRS, CDR2 YFSETQ. The CDR3 covers 17 residues. The CDR3 protein is CASSSSDLWLYNSPLHF. CDR3 nucleotide sequence: TGCGCCAGCAGCTCATCGGATCTATGGCTGTATAATTCACCCCTCCACTTT.

This clonotype appeared many times. The chain joins TRBV10-3 to TRBJ2-7, with 14 bases fitting TRBD2. With V trimmed by 10 bases and J by 4 bases, 9 bases remained unmatched. The germline CDR1 and CDR2 sequences are ENHRY and SYGVKD. CDR3 length: 15 residues. The CDR3 here is CATRKGLAGVYEQYF. The CDR3 region has the DNA TGTGCCACCCGAAAGGGACTAGCGGGAGTATACGAGCAGTACTTC.

This clonotype was found many times. The J gene is TRBJ2-7, the V gene TRBV2; 7 positions match TRBD2. J gave up 0 bases and V 3 bases, and 5 bases lay outside the gene matches. The CDR3 extends over 15 amino acids. Germline V CDR1 and CDR2: SNHLY, FYNNEI. For the CDR3, the DNA is TGTGCCAGCAGTGAGCTAAGCGGGGACTCCTACGAGCAGTACTTC. The encoded protein is CASSELSGDSYEQYF.

This clonotype was observed a few times. In DNA, the CDR3 is TGCAGCGTTGAAGCTCCGGGACAGGGGCGTCCCGGGGAGCTGTTTTTT. Its protein product is CSVEAPGQGRPGELFF. The gene calls are TRBV29-1 and TRBJ2-2, with TRBD1 identical over 10 bases. CDR1 and CDR2 from the germline V gene are SQVTM and ANQGSEA. V shed 1 base, J shed 6 bases, and the junction held 8 bases outside the gene matches. The CDR3 loop spans 16 amino acids.

This clonotype has at least ten counts. The chain links TRBV7-9 to TRBJ2-3, with TRBD1 matching over 11 bases. Germline CDR1 SEHNR, CDR2 FQNEAQ (reference sequence). The junction had 6 bases not matched to a gene; V was cut back by 7 bases and J by 3 bases. The CDR3 spans 15 residues. CDR3 region: CASKDGTGGTDTQYF. The CDR3 DNA follows: TGTGCCAGCAAAGACGGGACAGGGGGGACAGATACGCAGTATTTT. The whole variable domain, filled in from reference TRBV7-9 and TRBJ2-3, reads DTGVSQNPRHKITKRGQNVTFRCDPISEHNRLYWYRQTLGQGPEFLTYFQNEAQLEKSRLLSDRFSAERPKGSFSTLEIQRTEQGDSAMYLCASKDGTGGTDTQYFGPGTRLTVL.

In nucleotides, the CDR3 is TGTGCCAGCTCACGGGCAGGGCCCCAAGAGACCCAGTACTTC. Its translation is CASSRAGPQETQYF. The J gene is TRBJ2-5, the V gene TRBV18; TRBD1 might be the D (5 bases). The CDR3 has 14 residues. CDR1 and CDR2 from the germline V gene are KGHSH and LQKENI. Trimming cost V 4 bases and J 1 base, with 10 bases left between them.

In its sample, this clonotype was seen many times. V and J are TRBV6-5 and TRBJ1-1, with D perhaps matching TRBD1 (6 bases). Trimming left V 4 bases short and J 9 bases short, with 12 bases between. CDR1 and CDR2 from the germline V gene are MNHEY and SVGAGI. CDR3 length: 12 amino acids. This CDR3 reads CASSSSDSQAFF. CDR3 in DNA: TGTGCCAGCAGTTCCTCGGACAGTCAAGCTTTCTTT.

Ten or more counts support this clonotype. The gene calls are TRBV7-2 and TRBJ2-5; 12 nucleotides agree with TRBD2. The V segment lost 1 base and the J segment 7 bases; nucleotides outside the gene matches: 13. Germline assignment: CDR1 SGHTA and CDR2 FQGNSA. The CDR3 runs 18 residues. DNA of the CDR3: TGTGCCAGCAGCTTAGAGGGACTAGCGGGCGGAGCATGGGGGACCCAGTACTTC. This gives the protein CASSLEGLAGGAWGTQYF.

The CDR3 bases are TGTGCCAGCAGAAGGGAGGGAGGAGTGAACACTGAAGCTTTCTTT. Translating it yields CASRREGGVNTEAFF. V and J are TRBV2 and TRBJ1-1; D not certain. Germline V gene sequence: CDR1 SNHLY, CDR2 FYNNEI. Trimming removed 6 bases at V and 0 bases at J, with 14 bases between. This CDR3 has 15 residues.

This clonotype was recorded at least ten times. The chain employs TRBV4-2 and TRBJ1-1; maybe TRBD1 (5 bases). This CDR3 has 15 residues. Between the trimmed V and J ends, which lost 1 base and 0 bases, there was a span of 9 bases. Germline assignment: CDR1 LGHNA and CDR2 YNFKEQ. The CDR3 region has the DNA TGTGCCAGCAGCCAAGCCTGGGGGATGAACACTGAAGCTTTCTTT. Amino acid sequence: CASSQAWGMNTEAFF.

This clonotype was found many times. The J gene is TRBJ2-7, the V gene TRBV11-2; 8 bases agree with TRBD2. The CDR3 consists of 16 residues. The V gene's germline CDR1 is SGHAT and CDR2 FQNNGV. J gave up 2 bases and V 4 bases, and 10 bases lay outside the gene matches. Written as DNA, the CDR3 is TGTGCCAGCAGCTCGACGGGGGGGGCTAGCACCTACGAGCAGTACTTC. Amino acids: CASSSTGGASTYEQYF. The full variable domain, completed using reference TRBV11-2 and TRBJ2-7, is EAGVAQSPRYKIIEKRQSVAFWCNPISGHATLYWYQQILGQGPKLLIQFQNNGVVDDSQLPKDRFSAERLKGVDSTLKIQPAKLEDSAVYLCASSSTGGASTYEQYFGPGTRLTVT.

The rearrangement joins TRBV3-1 to TRBJ1-2, with D unclear. V was cut by 4 bases and J by 5 bases, with 11 bases left in between. The CDR3 is made up of 13 amino acids. Germline V gives CDR1 LGHDT, CDR2 YNNKEL (reference sequence). The CDR3: CASSRDLTYGYTF. CDR3 in DNA: TGTGCCAGCAGCCGCGACTTAACTTATGGCTACACCTTC.

This clonotype was detected many times. The chain links TRBV20-1 to TRBJ1-5; perhaps TRBD1 as D (5 bases). The CDR3 has 15 amino acids. Trimming left V 3 bases short and J 4 bases short, with 16 bases between. Germline values: CDR1 DFQATT, CDR2 SNEGSKA (reference sequence). This chain's CDR3 is CSARPQRDHNQPQHF. CDR3 nucleotide sequence: TGCAGTGCTAGGCCCCAACGGGACCATAATCAGCCCCAGCATTTT.

The gene calls are TRBV6-1 and TRBJ2-3; 8 nucleotides line up with TRBD1. The CDR3 runs 16 residues. Per the germline V gene, CDR1 is MNHNS and CDR2 is SASEGT. The V segment lost 10 bases and the J segment 6 bases; nucleotides outside the gene matches: 18. The chain's CDR3 is CAIRSGMTGDGDTQYF. Here the CDR3 DNA reads TGTGCCATCAGAAGTGGGATGACAGGGGATGGGGATACGCAGTATTTT.

This clonotype appeared many times. This chain links TRBV6-6 with TRBJ1-6, with D tentatively TRBD1 (5 bases). The CDR3 sequence is 19 residues long. Between the trimmed V and J ends, which lost 0 bases and 0 bases, there was a span of 15 bases. Looked up from germline, CDR1 is MNHNY and CDR2 is SVGAGI (reference sequence). In nucleotides, the CDR3 is TGTGCCAGCAGTTACTCGCGGGGGGTGGGAATCTCCTATAATTCACCCCTCCACTTT. It codes for CASSYSRGVGISYNSPLHF.

This clonotype has ten or more counts. The rearrangement joins TRBV19 to TRBJ2-1, with D hard to call. This CDR3 comprises 13 residues. From germline, CDR1 is LNHDA and CDR2 SQIVND (reference sequence). The V and J ends lost 4 bases and 4 bases respectively, with 8 bases between them. As DNA, the CDR3 is TGTGCCAGTAGTAGGGCAGAATACAATGAGCAGTTCTTC. Translated: CASSRAEYNEQFF.

This clonotype was found many times. This rearrangement joins TRBV18 to TRBJ2-3; 7 bases are shared with TRBD1. V shed 4 bases, J shed 4 bases, and the junction held 8 bases outside the gene matches. The CDR3 length is 15 residues. Germline V gives CDR1 KGHSH, CDR2 LQKENI. The CDR3 protein is CASSLSGGRSDTQYF. The CDR3 nucleotides are TGTGCCAGCTCACTCTCAGGGGGAAGGTCAGATACGCAGTATTTT. Drawing the rest from reference TRBV18 and TRBJ2-3, the complete variable domain is NAGVMQNPRHLVRRRGQEARLRCSPMKGHSHVYWYRQLPEEGLKFMVYLQKENIIDESGMPKERFSAEFPKEGPSILRIQQVVRGDSAAYFCASSLSGGRSDTQYFGPGTRLTVL.

This clonotype was seen repeatedly, ten times or more. The chain combines TRBV29-1 with TRBJ1-1, with no clear D. This CDR3 spans 12 amino acids. CDR1 and CDR2 (germline): SQVTM, ANQGSEA. V lost 1 base and J 4 bases, leaving 7 bases between the germline ends. CDR3 DNA sequence: TGCAGCGTTGAAGCGGCGAGCACTGAAGCTTTCTTT. The encoded protein is CSVEAASTEAFF.

This clonotype was recorded a few times. The germline gene is not matched at one end of the junction; a read error may be the cause. V usage is TRBV5-6 and J usage is TRBJ2-1; TRBD2 is a possible D gene (5 bases). This CDR3 comprises 15 residues. Germline assignment: CDR1 SGHDT and CDR2 YYEEEE. The CDR3 coding sequence is TGTGCCAGCAGCTTGTACGCGGCTGGACTGAATGGGCAGTTCTTC. Its protein is CASSLYAAGLNGQFF.